The TCR beta chain under discussion was sequenced for a study of blood T cell repertoires in COVID-19. Across the study: T cells, B-cell-depleted T cells, or PBMCs supplied cDNA or gDNA.

A single count supports this clone. The repertoire was sequenced with immunoSEQ multiplex PCR; TCRdb's copy has only in-frame clones and lacks some. Found here are roughly 91,000 clones, about 83% of them singletons; the top ten hold under 2%. Sequencing was carried out using peripheral blood. This clonotype was obtained from a man between 65 and 85 years old with active or convalescent COVID-19.

For the CDR3, the DNA is TGTGCCAGCAGCCAAGAGCGGGGACGCACAGATACGCAGTATTTT. This gives the protein CASSQERGRTDTQYF. The chain uses TRBV4-2 and TRBJ2-3; possible D gene TRBD2, 6 bases. This CDR3 spans 15 amino acids. Germline-derived CDR1 and CDR2 are LGHNA and YNFKEQ. V was shortened by 0 bases and J by 1 base, with 8 bases between the two germline ends.